Included here is one T cell receptor (beta chain) sequence, with context. As yet, its antigen is unknown. This sample was taken from a study of Tregs in tolerant kidney transplant recipients. Generated by immunoSEQ multiplex PCR, the TCRdb table keeps only in-frame clones and is missing some. Of roughly 66,000 clones listed, roughly 92% are singletons. Study outcomes and limitations: Findings come from small patient numbers and require larger validation.

Sequences were derived from CD8+ T cells from blood, sampled before the transplant. The receptor's source is a human donor who received a combined kidney and bone marrow transplant.

CDR3 DNA sequence: TGTGCCAGCAGCGTTTGGACAGGGGGCAATGAGCAGTTCTTC. This codes for CASSVWTGGNEQFF. This rearrangement joins TRBV9 to TRBJ2-1; 10 bases line up with TRBD1. The CDR3 contains 14 residues. CDR1 SGDLS and CDR2 YYNGEE come from the germline V gene. Trimming cost V 2 bases and J 6 bases; bases outside gene matches: 2.